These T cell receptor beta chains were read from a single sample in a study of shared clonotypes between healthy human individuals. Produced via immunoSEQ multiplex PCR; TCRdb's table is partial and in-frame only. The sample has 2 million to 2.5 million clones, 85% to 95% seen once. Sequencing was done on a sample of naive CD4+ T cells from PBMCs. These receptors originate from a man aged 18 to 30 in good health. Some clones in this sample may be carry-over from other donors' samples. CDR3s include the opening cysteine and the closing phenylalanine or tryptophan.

CASSSNLPGTGGTIQETQYF	TRBJ2-5	TRBV2
CASSPVGVGSYEQYF	TRBJ2-7	TRBV6-5
CASSAQGFANEKLFF	TRBJ1-4	TRBV5-6
CASSELVGANVLTF	TRBJ2-6	TRBV25-1
CASSLGLELETQYF	TRBJ2-5	TRBV5-1
CASTHHRSGNTIYF	TRBJ1-3	TRBV13
CASSEVANPTYEQYF	TRBJ2-7	TRBV10-1
CASSEAQPGQTYNEKLFF	TRBJ1-4	TRBV6-1
CAWSKTGSGDEQYF	NA	TRBV30
CASSPGMVGRELFF	TRBJ2-2	TRBV27
CASSGRLAGTGELFF	TRBJ2-2	TRBV11-2
CASSLGSGAEAFF	TRBJ1-1	TRBV5-1
CASSFTRTNTEAFF	TRBJ1-1	TRBV11-2
CASSLAPSGPSSYNEQFF	TRBJ2-1	TRBV7-2
CASSYGTYAEAFF	TRBJ1-1	TRBV6-5
CASSKIGQWGAQETQYF	TRBJ2-5	TRBV25-1
CASRLVGGGRTEAFF	TRBJ1-1	TRBV6-5
CASRREGNEQFF	TRBJ2-1	TRBV14
CARSGAGTSPLHF	TRBJ1-6	TRBV30
CASSLVDRVNEQYF	TRBJ2-7	TRBV5-6
CASSSRQGANTGELFF	TRBJ2-2	TRBV7-8
CASSSNQGAASGNTIYF	TRBJ1-3	TRBV5-1
CASSSLAGAGDTQYF	TRBJ2-3	TRBV28
CASSLSRRTEAFF	TRBJ1-1	TRBV5-8
CASSIRLAGYEQFF	TRBJ2-1	TRBV7-8
CASSPQGNTIYF	TRBJ1-3	TRBV7-2
CASSEQGSGNTIYF	TRBJ1-3	TRBV2
CAISRLGAYEQYF	TRBJ2-7	TRBV10-3
CASSVVGVNYGYTF	TRBJ1-2	TRBV9
CASSSRTRLPQHF	TRBJ1-5	TRBV27
CASSFGLAGGPEGEQYF	TRBJ2-7	TRBV7-3
CASSPAGTAYEQYF	TRBJ2-7	TRBV28